A selection of T cell receptor beta chains follows, all from one sample in a study of beta chain features in type 1 diabetes. Here immunoSEQ multiplex PCR was the method, and the copy in TCRdb shows in-frame clones only, minus some. This sample yields fewer than 900,000 clones, of which roughly a sixth are seen a single time; 0.02% to 0.03% belongs to the top ten. The source material was naive CD4+ T cells from blood. Receptor source: a woman aged 18-29 years in good health. Each CDR3 is given with its conserved first and last residue. A D gene is named only where the DNA matches it firmly. The size field is filled for only some rows; it gives once, few, many or a size class.

D gene	V gene	clone size	J gene	CDR3 protein	CDR3 DNA
-	TRBV7-2	-	TRBJ2-3	CASSLLSPSATSTDTQYF	TGTGCCAGCAGCTTACTCTCGCCTAGCGCGACTAGCACAGATACGCAGTATTTT
TRBD1	TRBV28	few	TRBJ1-4	CASSPRGRHEKLFF	TGTGCCAGCAGTCCCAGGGGGAGGCATGAAAAACTGTTTTTT
TRBD2	TRBV7-9	few	TRBJ2-2	CASEKGASGSYTGELFF	TGTGCCAGCGAAAAAGGGGCTAGCGGGAGTTACACCGGGGAGCTGTTTTTT
-	TRBV7-2	few	TRBJ2-7	CASSFYDEQYF	TGTGCCAGCAGCTTTTATGACGAGCAGTACTTC
TRBD1	TRBV6-5	-	TRBJ2-1	CASREGQGAYNEQFF	TGTGCCAGCAGGGAGGGACAGGGGGCCTACAATGAGCAGTTCTTC
-	TRBV4-3	few	TRBJ1-4	CASSQDTTVGGNEKLFF	TGCGCCAGCAGCCAAGATACGACAGTCGGGGGTAATGAAAAACTGTTTTTT
-	TRBV20-1	few	TRBJ2-7	CSAWDEYEQYF	TGCAGTGCCTGGGACGAATACGAGCAGTACTTC
-	TRBV2	-	TRBJ2-1	CASSEVKQFF	TGTGCCAGCAGTGAAGTGAAGCAGTTCTTC
-	TRBV28	few	TRBJ2-7	CASSLVYEQYF	TGTGCCAGCAGTTTAGTCTACGAGCAGTACTTC
-	TRBV27	-	TRBJ2-5	CASSQTGFWGLGDQETQYF	TGTGCCAGCAGTCAAACAGGGTTTTGGGGGTTGGGGGATCAAGAGACCCAGTACTTC
-	TRBV7-2	-	TRBJ2-7	CASSPPNKGGEQYF	TGTGCCAGCAGCCCCCCCAACAAGGGCGGCGAGCAGTACTTC
TRBD1	TRBV15	-	TRBJ1-4	CATSREVTGQGQKLFF	TGTGCCACCAGCAGAGAGGTAACGGGACAGGGCCAAAAACTGTTTTTT
-	TRBV15	few	TRBJ2-2	CATSREVSGGELFF	TGTGCCACCAGCAGAGAGGTCAGCGGCGGGGAGCTGTTTTTT
-	TRBV25-1	few	TRBJ2-7	CARRVLQSPHEQYF	TGTGCCAGGCGAGTCCTACAATCCCCCCACGAGCAGTACTTC
TRBD2	TRBV5-4	few	TRBJ2-3	CASSFPSGRDTDTQYF	TGTGCCAGCAGCTTTCCTAGCGGGAGGGACACAGATACGCAGTATTTT
TRBD2	TRBV15	few	TRBJ2-1	CATSSRSGVAYNEQFF	TGTGCCACCAGCAGTCGTAGCGGGGTCGCCTACAATGAGCAGTTCTTC
TRBD2	TRBV2	few	TRBJ2-3	CASSWTSGTDTQYF	TGTGCCAGCAGTTGGACTAGCGGAACAGATACGCAGTATTTT
TRBD1	TRBV7-2	few	TRBJ2-7	CASSTPYRGRPSYEQYF	TGTGCCAGCAGTACCCCATACAGGGGCCGACCTTCCTACGAGCAGTACTTC
-	TRBV7-8	-	TRBJ2-5	CASSSYQETQYF	TGTGCCAGCAGCTCCTACCAAGAGACCCAGTACTTC
-	TRBV14	-	TRBJ2-5	CASSQVRDRETQYF	TGTGCCAGCAGCCAAGTCCGAGACCGGGAGACCCAGTACTTC
TRBD2	TRBV28	-	TRBJ2-7	CASSLRGLAGRYYEQYF	TGTGCCAGCAGTTTAAGGGGACTAGCGGGACGTTACTACGAGCAGTACTTC
-	TRBV19	-	TRBJ2-1	CASSTTRGNEQFF	TGTGCCAGTAGTACCACACGGGGGAATGAGCAGTTCTTC
-	TRBV7-2	few	TRBJ2-5	CASSLVTSGSFLETQYF	-
TRBD2	TRBV4-2	-	TRBJ2-5	CASSQASLADQETQYF	TGTGCCAGCAGCCAAGCCTCACTAGCGGACCAAGAGACCCAGTACTTC
TRBD2	TRBV28	-	TRBJ2-3	CASSWTRVFDTQYF	TGTGCCAGCAGTTGGACTAGGGTTTTCGATACGCAGTATTTT
-	TRBV7-2	few	TRBJ1-2	CASSLVVGSHGYTF	TGTGCCAGCAGTTTAGTTGTGGGGTCCCATGGCTACACCTTC
-	TRBV6-6	few	TRBJ1-3	CASSPSGNTIYF	TGTGCCAGCAGCCCGTCTGGAAACACCATATATTTT
-	TRBV7-9	-	TRBJ1-1	CASSSEAFF	TGTGCCAGCAGCTCTGAAGCTTTCTTT
-	TRBV28	-	TRBJ1-2	CASSLRVSGPYGYTF	TGTGCCAGCAGTTTAAGGGTCAGCGGGCCCTATGGCTACACCTTC
TRBD2	TRBV28	-	TRBJ2-7	CASSYTSGRLTYEQYF	TGTGCCAGCAGTTATACTAGCGGGAGACTCACCTACGAGCAGTACTTC
-	TRBV28	few	TRBJ2-7	CASNPGAYEQYF	TGTGCCAGCAACCCCGGGGCGTACGAGCAGTACTTC
TRBD2	TRBV25-1	-	TRBJ2-1	CASSVAGANNEQFF	TGTGCCAGCAGCGTAGCGGGGGCAAACAATGAGCAGTTCTTC
-	TRBV5-6	few	TRBJ2-1	CASSPLDRLEQFF	TGTGCCAGCAGCCCTTTGGACAGACTTGAGCAGTTCTTC
-	TRBV7-2	-	TRBJ2-2	CASSFSGIAGELFF	TGTGCCAGCAGCTTTTCAGGGATAGCCGGGGAGCTGTTTTTT